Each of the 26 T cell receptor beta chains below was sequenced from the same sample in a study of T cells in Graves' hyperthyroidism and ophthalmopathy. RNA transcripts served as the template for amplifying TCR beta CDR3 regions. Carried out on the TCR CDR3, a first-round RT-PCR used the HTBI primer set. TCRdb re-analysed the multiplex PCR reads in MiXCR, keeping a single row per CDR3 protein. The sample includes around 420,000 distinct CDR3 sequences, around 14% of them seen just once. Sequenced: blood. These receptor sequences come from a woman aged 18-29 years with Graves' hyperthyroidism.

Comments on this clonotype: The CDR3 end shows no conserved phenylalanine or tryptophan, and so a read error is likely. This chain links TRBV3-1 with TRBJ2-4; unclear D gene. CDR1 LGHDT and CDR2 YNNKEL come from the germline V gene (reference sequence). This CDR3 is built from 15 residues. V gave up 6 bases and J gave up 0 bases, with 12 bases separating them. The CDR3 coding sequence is TGTGCCAGCAGACTTTCGGCGGTAGCCAAAAACATTCAGTACCTC. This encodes CASRLSAVAKNIQYL.

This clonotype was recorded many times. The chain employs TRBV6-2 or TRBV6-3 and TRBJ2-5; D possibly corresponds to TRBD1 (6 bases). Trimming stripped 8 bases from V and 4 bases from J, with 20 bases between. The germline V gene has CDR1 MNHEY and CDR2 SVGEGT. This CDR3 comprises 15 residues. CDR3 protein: CASGRLQGTGETQYF. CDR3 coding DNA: TGTGCCAGCGGGAGATTACAGGGAACCGGAGAGACCCAGTACTTC.

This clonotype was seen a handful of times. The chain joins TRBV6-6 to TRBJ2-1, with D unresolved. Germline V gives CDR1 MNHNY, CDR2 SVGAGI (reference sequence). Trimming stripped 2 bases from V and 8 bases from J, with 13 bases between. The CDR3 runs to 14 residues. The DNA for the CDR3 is TGTGCCAGCAGTTACGAGTCGGTAGGAGATGAGCAGTTCTTC. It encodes CASSYESVGDEQFF.

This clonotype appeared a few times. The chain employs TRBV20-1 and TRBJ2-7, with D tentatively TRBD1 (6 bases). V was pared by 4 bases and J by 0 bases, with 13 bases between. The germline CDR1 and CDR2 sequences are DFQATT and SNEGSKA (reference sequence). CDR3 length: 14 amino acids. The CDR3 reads CSAIQQGLSYEQYF. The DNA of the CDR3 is TGCAGTGCTATCCAACAGGGCCTCTCCTACGAGCAGTACTTC.

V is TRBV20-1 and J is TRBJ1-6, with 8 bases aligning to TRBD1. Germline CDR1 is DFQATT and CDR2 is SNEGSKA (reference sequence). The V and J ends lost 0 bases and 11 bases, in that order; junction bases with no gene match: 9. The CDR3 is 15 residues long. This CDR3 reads CSAREGAGGPAPLHF. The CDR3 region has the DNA TGCAGTGCTAGAGAGGGGGCAGGGGGCCCAGCACCCCTCCACTTT.

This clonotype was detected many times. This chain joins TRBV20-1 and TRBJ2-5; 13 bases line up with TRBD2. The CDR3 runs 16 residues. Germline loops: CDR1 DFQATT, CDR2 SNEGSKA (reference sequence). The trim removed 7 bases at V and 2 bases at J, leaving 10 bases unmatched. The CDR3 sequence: CSVEGLAGAEQETQYF. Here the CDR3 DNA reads TGCAGTGTCGAAGGACTAGCGGGGGCCGAACAAGAGACCCAGTACTTC.

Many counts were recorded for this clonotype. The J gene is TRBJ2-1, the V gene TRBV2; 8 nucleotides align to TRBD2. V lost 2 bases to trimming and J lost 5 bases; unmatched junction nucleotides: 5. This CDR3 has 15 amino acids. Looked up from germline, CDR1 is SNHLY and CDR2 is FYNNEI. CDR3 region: CASSETGTRDNEQFF. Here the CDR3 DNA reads TGTGCCAGCAGTGAAACCGGGACTAGGGACAATGAGCAGTTCTTC.

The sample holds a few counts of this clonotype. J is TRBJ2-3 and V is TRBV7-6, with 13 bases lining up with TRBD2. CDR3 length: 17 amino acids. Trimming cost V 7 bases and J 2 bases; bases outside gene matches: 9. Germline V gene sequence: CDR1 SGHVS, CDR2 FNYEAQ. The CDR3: CASNNRLAGGNTDTQYF. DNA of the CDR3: TGTGCCAGCAACAACCGACTAGCGGGGGGTAACACAGATACGCAGTATTTT.

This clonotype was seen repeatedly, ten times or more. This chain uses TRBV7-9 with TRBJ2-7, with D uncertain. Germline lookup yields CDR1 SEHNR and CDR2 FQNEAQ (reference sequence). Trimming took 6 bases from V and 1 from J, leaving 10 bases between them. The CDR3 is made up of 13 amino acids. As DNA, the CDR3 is TGTGCCAGCAGGGGTGGGGTTTCCTACGAGCAGTACTTC. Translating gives CASRGGVSYEQYF.

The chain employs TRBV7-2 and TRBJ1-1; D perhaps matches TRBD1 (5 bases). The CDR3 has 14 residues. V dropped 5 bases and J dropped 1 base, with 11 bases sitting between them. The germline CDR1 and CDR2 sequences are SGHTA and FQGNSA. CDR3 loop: CASSLQAANTEAFF. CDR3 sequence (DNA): TGTGCCAGCAGCCTACAGGCCGCGAACACTGAAGCTTTCTTT.

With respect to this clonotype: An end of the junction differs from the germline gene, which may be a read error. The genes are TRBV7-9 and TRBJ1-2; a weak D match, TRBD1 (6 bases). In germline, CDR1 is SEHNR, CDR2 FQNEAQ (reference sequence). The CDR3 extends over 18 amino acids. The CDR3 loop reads CASGLREWTAVIGYGYTF. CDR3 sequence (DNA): TGTGCCAGCGGCTTAAGGGAGTGGACAGCGGTTATCGGCTATGGCTACACCTTC.

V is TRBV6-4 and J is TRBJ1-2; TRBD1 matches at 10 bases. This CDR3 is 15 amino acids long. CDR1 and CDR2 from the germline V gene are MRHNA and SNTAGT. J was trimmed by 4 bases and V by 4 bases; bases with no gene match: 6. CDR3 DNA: TGTGCCAGCAGTGTATCCGGGACAGGGGCCTATGGCTACACCTTC. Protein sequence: CASSVSGTGAYGYTF.

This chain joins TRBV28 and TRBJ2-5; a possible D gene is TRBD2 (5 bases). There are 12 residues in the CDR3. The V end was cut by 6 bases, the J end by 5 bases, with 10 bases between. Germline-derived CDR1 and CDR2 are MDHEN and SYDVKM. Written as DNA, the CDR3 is TGTGCCAGCAGCTCGGGGTCGGAGACCCAGTACTTC. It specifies CASSSGSETQYF.

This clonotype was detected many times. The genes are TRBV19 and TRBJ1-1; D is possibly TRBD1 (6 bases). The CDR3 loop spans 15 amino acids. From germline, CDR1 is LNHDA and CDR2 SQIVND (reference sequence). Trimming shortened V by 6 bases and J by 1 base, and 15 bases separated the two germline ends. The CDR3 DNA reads TGTGCCAGTAGGAACATTATACAGGGGAACACTGAAGCTTTCTTT. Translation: CASRNIIQGNTEAFF.

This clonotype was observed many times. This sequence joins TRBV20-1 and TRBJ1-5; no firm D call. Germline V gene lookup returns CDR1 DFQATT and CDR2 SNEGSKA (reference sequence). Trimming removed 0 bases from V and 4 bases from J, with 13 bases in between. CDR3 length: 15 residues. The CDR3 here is CSARDVSGVNQPQHF. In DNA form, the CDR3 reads TGCAGTGCTAGAGACGTTAGCGGGGTGAATCAGCCCCAGCATTTT.

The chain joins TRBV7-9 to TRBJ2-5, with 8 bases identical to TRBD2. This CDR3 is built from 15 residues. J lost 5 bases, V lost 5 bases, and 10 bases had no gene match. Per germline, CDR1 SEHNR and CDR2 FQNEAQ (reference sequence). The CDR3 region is CASSRRGGRSETQYF. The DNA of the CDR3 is TGTGCCAGCAGCCGCCGGGGGGGGCGCTCGGAGACCCAGTACTTC.

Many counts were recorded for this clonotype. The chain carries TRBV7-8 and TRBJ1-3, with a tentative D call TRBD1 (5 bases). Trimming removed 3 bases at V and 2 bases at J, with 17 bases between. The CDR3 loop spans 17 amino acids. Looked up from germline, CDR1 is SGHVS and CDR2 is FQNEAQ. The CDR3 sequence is CASSFLSRGGTGNTIYF. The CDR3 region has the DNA TGTGCCAGCAGCTTCCTTAGTCGCGGGGGTACTGGAAACACCATATATTTT.

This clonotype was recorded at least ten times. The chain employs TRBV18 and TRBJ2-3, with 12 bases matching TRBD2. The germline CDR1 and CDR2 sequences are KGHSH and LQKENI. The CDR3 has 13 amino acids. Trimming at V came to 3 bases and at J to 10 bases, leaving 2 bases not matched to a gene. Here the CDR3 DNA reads TGTGCCAGCTCACCGCTAGCGGGGGGGGCGCAGTATTTT. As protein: CASSPLAGGAQYF.

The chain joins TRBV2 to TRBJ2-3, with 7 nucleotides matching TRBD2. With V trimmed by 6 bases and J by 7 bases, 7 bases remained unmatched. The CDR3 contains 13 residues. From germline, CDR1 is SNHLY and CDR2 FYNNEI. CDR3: CASRGGVSNTQYF. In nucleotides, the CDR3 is TGTGCCAGCAGGGGGGGGGTTTCTAATACGCAGTATTTT. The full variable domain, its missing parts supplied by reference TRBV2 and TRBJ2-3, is EPEVTQTPSHQVTQMGQEVILRCVPISNHLYFYWYRQILGQKVEFLVSFYNNEISEKSEIFDDQFSVERPDGSNFTLKIRSTKLEDSAMYFCASRGGVSNTQYFGPGTRLTVL.

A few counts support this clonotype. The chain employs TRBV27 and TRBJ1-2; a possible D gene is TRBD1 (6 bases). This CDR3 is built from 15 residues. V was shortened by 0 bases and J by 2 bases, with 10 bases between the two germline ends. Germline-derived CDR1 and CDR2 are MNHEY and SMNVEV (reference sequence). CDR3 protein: CASSLSLRGNYGYTF. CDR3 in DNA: TGTGCCAGCAGTTTATCCTTGAGGGGGAACTATGGCTACACCTTC.

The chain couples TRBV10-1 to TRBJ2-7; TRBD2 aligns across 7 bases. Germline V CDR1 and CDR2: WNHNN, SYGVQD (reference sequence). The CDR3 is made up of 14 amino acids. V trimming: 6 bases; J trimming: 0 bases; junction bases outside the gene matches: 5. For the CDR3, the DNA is TGCGCCAGCAGGCAGGGACTACCCTCCTACGAGCAGTACTTC. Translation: CASRQGLPSYEQYF.

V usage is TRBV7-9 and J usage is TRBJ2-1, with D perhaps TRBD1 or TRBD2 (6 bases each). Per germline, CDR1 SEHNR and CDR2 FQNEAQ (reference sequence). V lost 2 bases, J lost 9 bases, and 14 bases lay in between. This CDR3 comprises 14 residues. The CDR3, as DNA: TGTGCCAGCAGCTTACTAGGGGGGCTCGGTGAGCAGTTCTTC. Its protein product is CASSLLGGLGEQFF.

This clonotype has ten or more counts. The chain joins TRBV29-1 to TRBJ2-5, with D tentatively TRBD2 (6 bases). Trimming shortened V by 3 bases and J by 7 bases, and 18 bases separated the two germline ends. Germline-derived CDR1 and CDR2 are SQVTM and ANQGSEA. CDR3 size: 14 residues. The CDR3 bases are TGCAGCGTTGATGGGGCTGGGACTCCAGGGACCCAGTACTTC. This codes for CSVDGAGTPGTQYF.

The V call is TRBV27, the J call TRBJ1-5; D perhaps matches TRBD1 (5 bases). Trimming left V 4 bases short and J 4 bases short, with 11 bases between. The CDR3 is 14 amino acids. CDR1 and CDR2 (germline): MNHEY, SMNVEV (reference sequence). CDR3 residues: CASSWRDGNQPQHF. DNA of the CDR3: TGTGCCAGCAGTTGGCGGGACGGGAATCAGCCCCAGCATTTT.

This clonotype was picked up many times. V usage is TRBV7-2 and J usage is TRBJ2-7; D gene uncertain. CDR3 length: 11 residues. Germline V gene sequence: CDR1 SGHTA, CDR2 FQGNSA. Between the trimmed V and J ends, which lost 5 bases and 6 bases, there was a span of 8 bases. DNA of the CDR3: TGTGCCAGCAGCCGTACGGTCGAGCAGTACTTC. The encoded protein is CASSRTVEQYF. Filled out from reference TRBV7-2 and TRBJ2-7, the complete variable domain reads GAGVSQSPSNKVTEKGKDVELRCDPISGHTALYWYRQSLGQGLEFLIYFQGNSAPDKSGLPSDRFSAERTGGSVSTLTIQRTQQEDSAVYLCASSRTVEQYFGPGTRLTVT.

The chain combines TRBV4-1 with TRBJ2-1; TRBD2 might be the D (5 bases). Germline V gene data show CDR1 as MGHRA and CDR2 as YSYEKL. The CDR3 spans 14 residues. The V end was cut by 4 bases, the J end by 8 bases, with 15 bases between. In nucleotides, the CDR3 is TGCGCCAGCAGCCTGGAGGAAAGGATCCATGAGCAGTTCTTC. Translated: CASSLEERIHEQFF.